This T cell receptor (beta chain) was sequenced for a study of blood T cell repertoires in COVID-19. Study as a whole: Italy, Spain and the United States were the sources of the convalescent and acute COVID-19 samples. Nucleic acid was either cDNA or gDNA, and it came from T cells, B-cell-depleted T cells, or PBMCs.

Germline V gene data show CDR1 as SGHDT and CDR2 as YYEEEE. Trimming stripped 0 bases from V and 5 bases from J, with 11 bases between. The CDR3 is made up of 14 amino acids. In the original workflow: Amplifying reference gene primers gave estimates of nucleated cell counts. Profiling relied on immunoSEQ multiplex PCR, and the TCRdb table lists in-frame clones only, not all of them. That table supplies the V and J calls and clone size; D and trimming were determined from the DNA. The table includes 56,000 or so clones, approximately 92% detected once. The source material was peripheral blood. The rearrangement joins TRBV5-6 to TRBJ1-2, with D uncertain. The TCR was taken from a man aged 50 to 60 with active COVID-19. The CDR3 sequence is CASSLAFTPYGYTF. The DNA of the CDR3 is TGTGCCAGCAGCTTGGCGTTTACACCTTATGGCTACACCTTC.